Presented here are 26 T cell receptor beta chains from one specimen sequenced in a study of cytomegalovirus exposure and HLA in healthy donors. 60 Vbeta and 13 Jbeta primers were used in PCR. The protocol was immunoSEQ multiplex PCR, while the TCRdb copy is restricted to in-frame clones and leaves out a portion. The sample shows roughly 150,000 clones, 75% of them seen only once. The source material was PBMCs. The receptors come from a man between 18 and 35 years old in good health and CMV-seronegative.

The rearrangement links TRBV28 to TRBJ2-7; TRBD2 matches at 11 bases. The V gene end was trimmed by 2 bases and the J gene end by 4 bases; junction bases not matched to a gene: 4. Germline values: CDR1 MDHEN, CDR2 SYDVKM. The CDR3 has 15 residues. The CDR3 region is CASSLVSSGGYEQYF. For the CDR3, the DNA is TGTGCCAGCAGTTTAGTGTCTAGCGGGGGGTACGAGCAGTACTTC.

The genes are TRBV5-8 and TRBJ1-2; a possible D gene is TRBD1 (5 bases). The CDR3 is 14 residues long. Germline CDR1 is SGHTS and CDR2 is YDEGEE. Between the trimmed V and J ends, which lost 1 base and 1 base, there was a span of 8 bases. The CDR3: CASSLPGINYGYTF. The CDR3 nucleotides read TGTGCCAGCAGCTTGCCAGGGATTAACTATGGCTACACCTTC.

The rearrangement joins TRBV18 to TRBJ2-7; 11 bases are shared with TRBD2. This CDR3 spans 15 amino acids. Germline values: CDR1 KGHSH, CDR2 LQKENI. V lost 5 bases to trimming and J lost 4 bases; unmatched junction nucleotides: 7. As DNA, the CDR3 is TGTGCCAGCTCAACAGGGACTAGCGGACTGTACGAGCAGTACTTC. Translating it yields CASSTGTSGLYEQYF.

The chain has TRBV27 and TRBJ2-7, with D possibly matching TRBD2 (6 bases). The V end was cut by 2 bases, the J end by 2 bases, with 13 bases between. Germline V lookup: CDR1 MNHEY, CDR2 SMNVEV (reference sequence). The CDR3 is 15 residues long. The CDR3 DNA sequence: TGTGCCAGCAGTTTACAGCCGGGAGTTCCCTACGAGCAGTACTTC. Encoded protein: CASSLQPGVPYEQYF.

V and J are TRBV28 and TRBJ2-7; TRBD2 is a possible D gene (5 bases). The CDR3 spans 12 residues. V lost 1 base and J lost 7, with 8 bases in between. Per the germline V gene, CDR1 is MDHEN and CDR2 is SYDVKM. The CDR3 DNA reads TGTGCCAGCAGTTTATCAAGCGGAGAGCAGTACTTC. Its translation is CASSLSSGEQYF.

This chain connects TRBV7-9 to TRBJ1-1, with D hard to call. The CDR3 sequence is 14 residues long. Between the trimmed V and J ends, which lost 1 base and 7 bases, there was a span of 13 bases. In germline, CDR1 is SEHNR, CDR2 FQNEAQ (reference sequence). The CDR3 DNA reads TGTGCCAGCAGCTTAGAAAACCAGGCGCTTGAAGCTTTCTTT. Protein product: CASSLENQALEAFF. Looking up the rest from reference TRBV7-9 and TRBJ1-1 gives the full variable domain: DTGVSQNPRHKITKRGQNVTFRCDPISEHNRLYWYRQTLGQGPEFLTYFQNEAQLEKSRLLSDRFSAERPKGSFSTLEIQRTEQGDSAMYLCASSLENQALEAFFGQGTRLTVV.

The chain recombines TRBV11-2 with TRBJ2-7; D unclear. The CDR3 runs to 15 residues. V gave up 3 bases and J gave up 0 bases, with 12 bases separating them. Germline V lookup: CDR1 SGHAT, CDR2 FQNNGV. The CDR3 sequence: CASSLGSFSSYEQYF. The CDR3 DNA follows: TGTGCCAGCAGCTTGGGCAGTTTTAGCTCCTACGAGCAGTACTTC.

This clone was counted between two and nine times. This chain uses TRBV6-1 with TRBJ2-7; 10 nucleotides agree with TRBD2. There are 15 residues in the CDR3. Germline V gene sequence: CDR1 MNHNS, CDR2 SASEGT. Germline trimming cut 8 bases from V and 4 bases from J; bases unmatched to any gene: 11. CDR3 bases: TGTGCCAGCGGGATCGAGACTAGCGGGTCATACGAGCAGTACTTC. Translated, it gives CASGIETSGSYEQYF.

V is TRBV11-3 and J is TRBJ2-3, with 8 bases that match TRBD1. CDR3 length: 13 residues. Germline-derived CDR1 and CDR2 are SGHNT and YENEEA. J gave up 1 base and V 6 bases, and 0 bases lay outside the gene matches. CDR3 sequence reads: CASRDRGTDTQYF. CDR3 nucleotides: TGTGCCAGCAGGGACAGGGGCACAGATACGCAGTATTTT. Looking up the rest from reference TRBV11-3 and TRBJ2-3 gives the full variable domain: EAGVVQSPRYKIIEKKQPVAFWCNPISGHNTLYWYLQNLGQGPELLIRYENEEAVDDSQLPKDRFSAERLKGVDSTLKIQPAELGDSAVYLCASRDRGTDTQYFGPGTRLTVL.

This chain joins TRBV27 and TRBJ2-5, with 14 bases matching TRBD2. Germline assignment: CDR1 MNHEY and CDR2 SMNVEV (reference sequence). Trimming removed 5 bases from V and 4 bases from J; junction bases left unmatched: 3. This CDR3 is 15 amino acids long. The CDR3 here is CASSLGTSGRETQYF. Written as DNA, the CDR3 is TGTGCCAGCAGTCTCGGGACTAGCGGGAGAGAGACCCAGTACTTC.

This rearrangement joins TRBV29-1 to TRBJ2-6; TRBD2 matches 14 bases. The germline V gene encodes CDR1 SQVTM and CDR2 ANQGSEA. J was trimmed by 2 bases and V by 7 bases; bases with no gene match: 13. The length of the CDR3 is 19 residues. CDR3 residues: CSAFGTSGSRGTGANVLTF. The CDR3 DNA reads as TGCAGCGCCTTCGGGACTAGCGGGAGTCGGGGCACTGGGGCCAACGTCCTGACTTTC.

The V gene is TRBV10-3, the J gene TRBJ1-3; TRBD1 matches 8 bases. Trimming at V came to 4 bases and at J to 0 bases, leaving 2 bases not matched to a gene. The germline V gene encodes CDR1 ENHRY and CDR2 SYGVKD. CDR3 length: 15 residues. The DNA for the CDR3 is TGTGCCATCAGTGTGGACAGGGACTCTGGAAACACCATATATTTT. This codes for CAISVDRDSGNTIYF.

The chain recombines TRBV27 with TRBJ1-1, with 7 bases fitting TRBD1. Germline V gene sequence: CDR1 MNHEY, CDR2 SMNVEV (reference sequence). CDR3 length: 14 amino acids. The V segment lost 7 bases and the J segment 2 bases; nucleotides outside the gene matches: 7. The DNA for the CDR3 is TGTGCCAGCAAGGCCGGGACAGTCAACACTGAAGCTTTCTTT. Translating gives CASKAGTVNTEAFF.

The CDR3 coding sequence is TGCGCCAGCAGCCTAGGGGCAGGGTATTTATCTGAAGCTTTCTTT. Its translation: CASSLGAGYLSEAFF. The chain employs TRBV4-1 and TRBJ1-1; D is possibly TRBD1 (5 bases). This CDR3 has 15 residues. The germline CDR1 and CDR2 sequences are MGHRA and YSYEKL. V lost 4 bases and J 6 bases, leaving 18 bases between the germline ends.

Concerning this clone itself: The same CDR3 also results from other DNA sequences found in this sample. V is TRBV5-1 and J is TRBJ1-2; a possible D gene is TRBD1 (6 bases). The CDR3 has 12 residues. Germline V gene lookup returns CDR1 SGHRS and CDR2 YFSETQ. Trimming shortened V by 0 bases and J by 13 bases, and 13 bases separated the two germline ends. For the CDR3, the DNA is TGCGCCAGCAGCTTGGCCGGGGGGGCTTCCACCTTC. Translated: CASSLAGGASTF.

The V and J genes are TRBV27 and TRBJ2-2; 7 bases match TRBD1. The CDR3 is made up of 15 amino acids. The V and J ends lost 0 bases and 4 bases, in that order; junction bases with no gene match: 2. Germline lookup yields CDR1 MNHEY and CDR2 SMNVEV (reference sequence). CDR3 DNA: TGTGCCAGCAGTTTATCAGGGACAGCCACCGGGGAGCTGTTTTTT. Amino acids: CASSLSGTATGELFF.

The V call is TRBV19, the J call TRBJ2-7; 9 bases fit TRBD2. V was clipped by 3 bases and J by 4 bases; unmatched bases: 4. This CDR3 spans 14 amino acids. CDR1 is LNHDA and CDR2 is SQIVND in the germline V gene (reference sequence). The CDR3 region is CASSMTSGSYEQYF. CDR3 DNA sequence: TGTGCCAGTAGTATGACTAGCGGCTCGTACGAGCAGTACTTC.

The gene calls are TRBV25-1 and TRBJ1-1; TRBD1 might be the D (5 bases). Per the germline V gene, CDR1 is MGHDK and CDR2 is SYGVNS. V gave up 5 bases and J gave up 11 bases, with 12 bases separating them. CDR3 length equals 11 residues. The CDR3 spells CASSRQGVAFF. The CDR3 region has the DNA TGTGCCAGCAGTAGGCAGGGTGTCGCTTTCTTT. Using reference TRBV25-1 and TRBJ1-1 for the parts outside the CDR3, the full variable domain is EADIYQTPRYLVIGTGKKITLECSQTMGHDKMYWYQQDPGMELHLIHYSYGVNSTEKGDLSSESTVSRIRTEHFPLTLESARPSHTSQYLCASSRQGVAFFGQGTRLTVV.

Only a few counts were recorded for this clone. The CDR3 sequence is CASSQPGLDTQYF. CDR3 DNA: TGTGCCAGCAGCCAACCAGGGTTAGATACGCAGTATTTT. The chain has TRBV7-9 and TRBJ2-3; D is possibly TRBD1 (5 bases). This CDR3 comprises 13 residues. Deletions cut 5 bases from V and 5 bases from J, with 11 bases between. Germline V gene sequence: CDR1 SEHNR, CDR2 FQNEAQ (reference sequence).

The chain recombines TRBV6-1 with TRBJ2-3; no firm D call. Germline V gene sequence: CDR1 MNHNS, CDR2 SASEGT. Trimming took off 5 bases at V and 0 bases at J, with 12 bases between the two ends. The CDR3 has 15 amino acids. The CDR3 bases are TGTGCCAGCAGTCCGTCCCTCTCTAGCACAGATACGCAGTATTTT. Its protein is CASSPSLSSTDTQYF.

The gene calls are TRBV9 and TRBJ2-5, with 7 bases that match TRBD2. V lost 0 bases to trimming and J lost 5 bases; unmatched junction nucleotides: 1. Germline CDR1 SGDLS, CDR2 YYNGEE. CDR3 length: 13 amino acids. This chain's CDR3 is CASSVGGGETQYF. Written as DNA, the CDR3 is TGTGCCAGCAGCGTAGGGGGAGGGGAGACCCAGTACTTC.

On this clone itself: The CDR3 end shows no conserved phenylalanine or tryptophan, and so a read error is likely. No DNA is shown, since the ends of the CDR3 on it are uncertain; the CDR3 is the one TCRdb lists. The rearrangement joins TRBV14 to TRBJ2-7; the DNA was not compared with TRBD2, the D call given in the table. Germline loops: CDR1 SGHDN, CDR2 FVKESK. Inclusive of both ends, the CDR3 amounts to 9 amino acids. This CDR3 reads CASSQDGAS.

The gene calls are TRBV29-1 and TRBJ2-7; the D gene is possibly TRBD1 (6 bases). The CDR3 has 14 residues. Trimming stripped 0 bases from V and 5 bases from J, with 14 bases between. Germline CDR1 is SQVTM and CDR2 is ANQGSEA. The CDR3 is CSVEDRTGWDEQYF. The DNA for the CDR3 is TGCAGCGTTGAAGATAGAACAGGGTGGGACGAGCAGTACTTC.

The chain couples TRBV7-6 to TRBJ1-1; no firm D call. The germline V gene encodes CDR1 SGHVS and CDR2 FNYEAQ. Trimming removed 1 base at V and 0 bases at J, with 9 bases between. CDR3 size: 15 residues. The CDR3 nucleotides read TGTGCCAGCAGCTTAGGCCCCCGGTTGAACACTGAAGCTTTCTTT. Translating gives CASSLGPRLNTEAFF.

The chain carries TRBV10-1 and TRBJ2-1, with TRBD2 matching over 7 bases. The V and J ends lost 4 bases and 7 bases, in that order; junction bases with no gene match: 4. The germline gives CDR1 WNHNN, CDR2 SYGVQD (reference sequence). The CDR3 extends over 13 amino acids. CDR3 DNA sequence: TGCGCCAGCAGTGGGGGTAGCGGGAATGAGCAGTTCTTC. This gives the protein CASSGGSGNEQFF.

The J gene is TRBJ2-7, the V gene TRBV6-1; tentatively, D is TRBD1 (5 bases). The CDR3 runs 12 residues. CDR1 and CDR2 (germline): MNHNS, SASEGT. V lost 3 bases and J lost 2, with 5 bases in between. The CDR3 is CASSEDTYEQYF. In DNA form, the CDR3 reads TGTGCCAGCAGTGAGGACACCTACGAGCAGTACTTC.